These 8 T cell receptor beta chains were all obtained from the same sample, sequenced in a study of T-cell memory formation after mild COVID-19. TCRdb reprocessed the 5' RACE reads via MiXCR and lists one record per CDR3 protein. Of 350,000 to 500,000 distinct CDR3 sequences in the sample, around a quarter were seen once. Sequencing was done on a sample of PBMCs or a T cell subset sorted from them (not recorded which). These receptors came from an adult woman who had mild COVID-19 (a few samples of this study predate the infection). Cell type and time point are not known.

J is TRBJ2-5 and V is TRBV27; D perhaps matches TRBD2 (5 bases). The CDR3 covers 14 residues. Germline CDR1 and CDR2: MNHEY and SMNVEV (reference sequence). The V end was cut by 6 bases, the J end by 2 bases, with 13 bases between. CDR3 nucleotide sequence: TGTGCCAGCAGGGACTTGGTCCGGCAAGAGACCCAGTACTTC. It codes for CASRDLVRQETQYF.

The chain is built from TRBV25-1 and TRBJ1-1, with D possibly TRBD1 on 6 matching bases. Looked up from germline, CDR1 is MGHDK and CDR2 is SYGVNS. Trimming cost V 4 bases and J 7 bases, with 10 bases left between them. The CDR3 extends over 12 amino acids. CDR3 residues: CASSAQGFEAFF. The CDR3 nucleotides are TGTGCCAGCAGTGCTCAGGGGTTTGAAGCTTTCTTT.

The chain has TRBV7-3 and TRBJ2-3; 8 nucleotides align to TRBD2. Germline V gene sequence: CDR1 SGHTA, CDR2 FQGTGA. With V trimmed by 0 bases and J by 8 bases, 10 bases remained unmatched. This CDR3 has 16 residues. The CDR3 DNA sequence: TGTGCCAGCAGCTTAACGGGGACTAGTTCCCGTGTTACGCAGTATTTT. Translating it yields CASSLTGTSSRVTQYF.

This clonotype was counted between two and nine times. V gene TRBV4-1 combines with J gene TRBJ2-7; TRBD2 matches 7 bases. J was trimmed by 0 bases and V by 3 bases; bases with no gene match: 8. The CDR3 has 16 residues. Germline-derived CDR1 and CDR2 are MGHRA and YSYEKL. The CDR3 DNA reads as TGCGCCAGCAGCCAGGCCAGCGGGGTTAGCTCCTACGAGCAGTACTTC. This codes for CASSQASGVSSYEQYF.

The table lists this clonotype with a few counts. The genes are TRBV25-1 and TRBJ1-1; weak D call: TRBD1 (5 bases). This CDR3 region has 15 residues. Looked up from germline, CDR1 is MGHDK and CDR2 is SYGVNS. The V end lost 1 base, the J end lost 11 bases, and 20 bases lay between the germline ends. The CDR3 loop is CASSELRPGRERAFF. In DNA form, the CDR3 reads TGTGCCAGCAGTGAATTACGACCGGGACGAGAAAGGGCTTTCTTT.

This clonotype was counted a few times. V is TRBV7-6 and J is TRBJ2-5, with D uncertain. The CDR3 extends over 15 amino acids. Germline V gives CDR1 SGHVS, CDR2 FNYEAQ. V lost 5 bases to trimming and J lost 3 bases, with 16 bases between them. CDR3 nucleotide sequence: TGTGCCAGCAGCCAAGATGGTCATACCAAAGAGACCCAGTACTTC. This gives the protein CASSQDGHTKETQYF.

Written as DNA, the CDR3 is TGTGCCAGCAGCCAAGCAGGGACCCTCTACGAGCAGTACTTC. It is translated as CASSQAGTLYEQYF. This chain connects TRBV14 to TRBJ2-7; D may match TRBD1 or TRBD2 (5 bases each). Germline-derived CDR1 and CDR2 are SGHDN and FVKESK. This CDR3 contains 14 residues. With 1 base removed from V and 3 bases from J, the gap between germline ends came to 10 bases. Drawing the rest from reference TRBV14 and TRBJ2-7, the complete variable domain is EAGVTQFPSHSVIEKGQTVTLRCDPISGHDNLYWYRRVMGKEIKFLLHFVKESKQDESGMPNNRFLAERTGGTYSTLKVQPAELEDSGVYFCASSQAGTLYEQYFGPGTRLTVT.

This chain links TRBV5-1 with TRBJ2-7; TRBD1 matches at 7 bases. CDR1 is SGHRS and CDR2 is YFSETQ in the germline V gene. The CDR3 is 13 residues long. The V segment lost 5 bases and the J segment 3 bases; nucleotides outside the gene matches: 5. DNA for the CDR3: TGCGCCAGCAGAGGGGGCATAGACTACGAGCAGTACTTC. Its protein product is CASRGGIDYEQYF.